Listed here are 21 T cell receptor beta chains from one sample, sequenced in a study of CD8+CD57+ T cells in acquired aplastic anemia. CDR3 and TCR beta VDJ profiling relied on a genomic DNA template. TCRdb reprocessed the reads with MiXCR, giving one entry per CDR3 protein. The sample shows approximately 250,000 distinct CDR3 sequences, roughly 82% of them seen only once. For sequencing, patients were chosen who had shown expansion of CD8+CD57+ cells by flow cytometry. The sequenced material came from sorted CD4+, CD8+, or CD8+CD57+ T cells (not recorded which) from PBMCs. These receptors all come from a human donor with aplastic anemia.

On this clonotype itself: At one boundary the junction diverges from the germline segment, which might be a read error. J is TRBJ2-1 and V is TRBV2; D tentatively reads TRBD1 or TRBD2 (5 bases each). Germline V lookup: CDR1 SNHLY, CDR2 FYNNEI. This CDR3 comprises 13 residues. The CDR3 spells CASRDGGIHGQSF. The CDR3 nucleotides read TGTGCCAGCAGAGATGGGGGAATCCATGGGCAGTCCTTC.

Comment on this clonotype: Without the conserved terminal phenylalanine or tryptophan, this CDR3 likely stems from a read error. The DNA is omitted, as the CDR3 cannot be located on it reliably, and the CDR3 follows TCRdb's listing. The CDR3 reads CASSTFETYEQYFGP. The chain carries TRBV2 and TRBJ2-5; the D call TRBD2 from the table was never checked on the DNA. Germline CDR1 reads SNHLY; CDR2 reads FYNNEI. The CDR3 sequence runs 15 residues, both termini included.

In regard to this clonotype: The junction and the germline gene differ at one end; a read error may be behind it. The chain uses TRBV7-3 and TRBJ1-2, with D unclear. CDR3 length equals 13 residues. Germline assignment: CDR1 SGHTA and CDR2 FQGTGA. The CDR3: CASSFRPAGSDPF. The DNA for the CDR3 is TGTGCCAGCAGCTTTCGCCCAGCCGGTAGCGACCCCTTC.

The count of this clonotype is one. A read error may produce the germline difference seen at one junction end. V gene TRBV5-6 combines with J gene TRBJ2-3; D possibly uses TRBD1 or TRBD2 (5 bases each). The CDR3 has 13 amino acids. The germline gives CDR1 SGHDT, CDR2 YYEEEE. The CDR3 sequence: CASGFGDADTQYF. The CDR3 DNA is TGTGCCAGCGGCTTCGGGGACGCAGATACGCAGTATTTT.

The chain employs TRBV29-1 and TRBJ2-1; TRBD1 might be the D (6 bases). The CDR3 loop spans 15 amino acids. Germline V gene data show CDR1 as SQVTM and CDR2 as ANQGSEA. The DNA of the CDR3 is TGCGGCAGCAGCTCGGGGCTAGGGGGAAGGAATGAGCAGTTCTTC. Translated: CGSSSGLGGRNEQFF.

The V call is TRBV7-8, the J call TRBJ2-1; D call uncertain. There are 16 residues in the CDR3. Trimming pared 0 bases from V and 13 bases from J, leaving 22 bases between. Germline CDR1 SGHVS, CDR2 FQNEAQ. The CDR3, as DNA: TGTGCCAGCAGCTTAGCGGTAAGTCCCGATACCCAGTATCAGTTCTTC. As protein: CASSLAVSPDTQYQFF.

The chain joins TRBV24-1 to TRBJ2-1; D is perhaps TRBD2 (5 bases). Trimming took off 9 bases at V and 7 bases at J, with 9 bases between the two ends. The CDR3 covers 11 residues. Germline V gives CDR1 KGHDR, CDR2 SFDVKD. The CDR3 loop is CATREKNEQFF. The CDR3 DNA follows: TGTGCCACCCGGGAAAAGAATGAGCAGTTCTTC.

The rearrangement links TRBV2 to TRBJ2-7, with 7 bases lining up with TRBD1. V lost 8 bases and J lost 1; bases outside the gene matches: 11. Germline loops: CDR1 SNHLY, CDR2 FYNNEI. CDR3 size: 15 residues. The CDR3 sequence: CASGVGGTVSYEQYF. The CDR3 DNA follows: TGTGCCAGCGGCGTAGGGGGCACAGTTTCCTACGAGCAGTACTTC.

The CDR3 bases are TGTGCCAGCAGCTTGGAGAGGGGCGTCACAGATACGCAGTATTTT. Translated: CASSLERGVTDTQYF. The chain uses TRBV5-6 and TRBJ2-3; the D call may be TRBD1 or TRBD2 (5 bases each). Trimming took 0 bases from V and 2 from J, leaving 10 bases between them. Germline CDR1 SGHDT, CDR2 YYEEEE. The CDR3 runs to 15 residues.

The CDR3, as DNA: TGTGCCAGCTCACCTCCGTCGAGGGACAATGAGCAGTTCTTC. Its translation is CASSPPSRDNEQFF. The chain is built from TRBV18 and TRBJ2-1, with D tentatively TRBD2 (5 bases). CDR3 size: 14 residues. The V gene lost 3 bases and the J gene lost 5 bases, with 11 bases spanning the gap. Germline CDR1 and CDR2: KGHSH and LQKENI. Filled out from reference TRBV18 and TRBJ2-1, the complete variable domain reads NAGVMQNPRHLVRRRGQEARLRCSPMKGHSHVYWYRQLPEEGLKFMVYLQKENIIDESGMPKERFSAEFPKEGPSILRIQQVVRGDSAAYFCASSPPSRDNEQFFGPGTRLTVL.

The sample holds one count of this clonotype. The J gene is TRBJ2-3, the V gene TRBV9, with D possibly matching TRBD1 (6 bases). TRBJ1-5 explains the end of the DNA better; the J call may be wrong. Per germline, CDR1 SGDLS and CDR2 YYNGEE. This CDR3 spans 13 amino acids. The CDR3 DNA reads as TGTGCCAGCAGCCTTGGGGGCTTTGGGGCACAGCATTTT. Translating it yields CASSLGGFGAQHF.

The chain combines TRBV11-3 with TRBJ2-2; D is unclear. This CDR3 contains 14 residues. In germline, CDR1 is SGHNT, CDR2 YENEEA. V lost 4 bases to trimming and J lost 6 bases, with 12 bases between them. The CDR3 sequence: CASSYGEKAGELFF. For the CDR3, the DNA is TGTGCCAGCAGCTACGGAGAGAAAGCCGGGGAGCTGTTTTTT.

As concerns this clonotype: Here the CDR3 omits its conserved ending phenylalanine or tryptophan, so a read error is the likely source. The DNA is omitted, as the CDR3 cannot be located on it reliably, and the CDR3 follows TCRdb's listing. This chain connects TRBV7-8 to TRBJ1-2. In germline, CDR1 is SGHVS, CDR2 FQNEAQ. Ends included, the CDR3 has 12 residues. The CDR3 here is CASSSGGGPYTH.

V usage is TRBV9 and J usage is TRBJ2-1, with D possibly being TRBD2 (5 bases). The CDR3 consists of 13 residues. Between the trimmed V and J ends, which lost 4 bases and 13 bases, there was a span of 18 bases. The germline gives CDR1 SGDLS, CDR2 YYNGEE. As DNA, the CDR3 is TGTGCCAGCAGCTTCGGGGTAGAGAGTCAACAGTTCTTC. As protein: CASSFGVESQQFF. Together with reference TRBV9 and TRBJ2-1, the CDR3 gives the full variable domain: DSGVTQTPKHLITATGQRVTLRCSPRSGDLSVYWYQQSLDQGLQFLIQYYNGEERAKGNILERFSAQQFPDLHSELNLSSLELGDSALYFCASSFGVESQQFFGPGTRLTVL.

This chain connects TRBV7-3 to TRBJ2-1; D gene ambiguous. CDR1 is SGHTA, CDR2 FQGTGA, per germline. The CDR3 runs to 13 residues. Deletions cut 6 bases from V and 9 bases from J, with 15 bases between. CDR3 coding DNA: TGTGCCAGCAGTGATGGCCGCATCACTGAGCAGTTCTTC. It specifies CASSDGRITEQFF.

The gene calls are TRBV7-6 and TRBJ2-1; unclear D gene. The V gene lost 2 bases and the J gene lost 16 bases, with 21 bases spanning the gap. Germline CDR1 and CDR2: SGHVS and FNYEAQ. The CDR3 consists of 14 residues. The CDR3 region is CASSLNRRYEQYFF. The CDR3, as DNA: TGTGCCAGCAGCTTAAACCGCCGGTACGAGCAGTACTTCTTC.

This clonotype was picked up a small number of times. The chain carries TRBV10-3 and TRBJ2-7, with no clear D. The CDR3 extends over 12 amino acids. Germline loops: CDR1 ENHRY, CDR2 SYGVKD. V was pared by 10 bases and J by 0 bases, with 10 bases between. CDR3 in DNA: TGTGCCAGCCGTCAGAGCTCCTACGAGCAGTACTTC. Translating it yields CASRQSSYEQYF.

This clonotype was seen only a few times. Compared with germline, one end of the junction differs, possibly owing to a read error. The rearrangement links TRBV19 to TRBJ1-1; no clear D. The CDR3 has 12 residues. The germline gives CDR1 LNHDA, CDR2 SQIVND (reference sequence). Written as DNA, the CDR3 is TGTACCAGCAATCATCTGAACACTGAAGCTTCCTTT. Protein: CTSNHLNTEASF.

The gene calls are TRBV7-3 and TRBJ2-5; D gene uncertain. The V and J ends lost 8 bases and 14 bases respectively, with 27 bases between them. The CDR3 totals 14 residues. From germline, CDR1 is SGHTA and CDR2 FQGTGA. The CDR3 loop is CASSRRTNAVEHYF. CDR3 bases: TGTGCCAGCTCAAGACGGACCAACGCCGTGGAACACTACTTC.

This chain connects TRBV10-3 to TRBJ2-6; 9 bases match TRBD1. The V segment lost 8 bases and the J segment 0 bases; nucleotides outside the gene matches: 5. The CDR3 covers 16 residues. The germline CDR1 and CDR2 sequences are ENHRY and SYGVKD. In DNA form, the CDR3 reads TGTGCCATCTTCGGACAGGGGATCTCTGGGGCCAACGTCCTGACTTTC. Protein product: CAIFGQGISGANVLTF.

This clonotype was detected only once. The CDR3 reads CASRSRGTAGLTQQYV. In DNA, the CDR3 is TGTGCCAGCAGGTCTCGGGGGACTGCGGGACTGACCCAGCAGTACGTC. The J gene is TRBJ2-7, the V gene TRBV7-3; a weak D match, TRBD2 (6 bases). This CDR3 is built from 16 residues. CDR1 is SGHTA and CDR2 is FQGTGA in the germline V gene. The germline V and J ends were trimmed by 6 bases and 8 bases, with 26 bases remaining between them.